These 17 T cell receptor beta chains share one sample of origin, sequenced in a study of cytomegalovirus exposure and HLA in healthy donors. Both 60 Vbeta primers and 13 Jbeta primers went into the PCR. Only in-frame clones appear in the TCRdb table, and some are missing; sequencing was by immunoSEQ multiplex PCR. Among 150,000 or so clones listed, approximately 79% were seen once. Sequencing input: PBMCs. The origin of the receptors is a woman in her forties or fifties in good health and CMV-seropositive.

V gene TRBV9 combines with J gene TRBJ2-3, with 12 nucleotides matching TRBD2. V trimming: 4 bases; J trimming: 0 bases; junction bases outside the gene matches: 18. The CDR3 totals 21 residues. Germline V CDR1 and CDR2: SGDLS, YYNGEE. The CDR3 sequence: CASSLGTGTSGLKSSTDTQYF. CDR3 coding DNA: TGTGCCAGCAGCCTTGGAACCGGGACTAGCGGGCTTAAATCAAGCACAGATACGCAGTATTTT. The full variable domain, completed using reference TRBV9 and TRBJ2-3, is DSGVTQTPKHLITATGQRVTLRCSPRSGDLSVYWYQQSLDQGLQFLIQYYNGEERAKGNILERFSAQQFPDLHSELNLSSLELGDSALYFCASSLGTGTSGLKSSTDTQYFGPGTRLTVL.

This chain connects TRBV6-1 to TRBJ1-4; 7 nucleotides match TRBD1. The germline gives CDR1 MNHNS, CDR2 SASEGT. Germline trimming cut 4 bases from V and 8 bases from J; bases unmatched to any gene: 10. The CDR3 sequence is 15 residues long. The CDR3 DNA is TGTGCCAGCAGTGTCTTCCAGGGGGGATCAGAAAAACTGTTTTTT. Protein sequence: CASSVFQGGSEKLFF.

The chain combines TRBV29-1 with TRBJ1-1, with 8 bases matching TRBD1. Looked up from germline, CDR1 is SQVTM and CDR2 is ANQGSEA. CDR3 length: 12 amino acids. The V segment lost 6 bases and the J segment 1 base; nucleotides outside the gene matches: 1. CDR3 sequence: CSVTGENTEAFF. For the CDR3, the DNA is TGCAGCGTGACAGGGGAGAACACTGAAGCTTTCTTT.

This clone was detected once. The chain is built from TRBV6-5 and TRBJ1-3; TRBD1 is a possible D gene (5 bases). Germline V gives CDR1 MNHEY, CDR2 SVGAGI. The CDR3 has 12 amino acids. V was clipped by 4 bases and J by 8 bases, with 9 bases between them. The CDR3 DNA sequence: TGTGCCAGCAGTTCAGGGTTGGACACCATATATTTT. Protein sequence: CASSSGLDTIYF.

The chain employs TRBV10-2 and TRBJ1-2; D is possibly TRBD1 (5 bases). The germline V gene has CDR1 WSHSY and CDR2 SAAADI. The V end was cut by 3 bases, the J end by 4 bases, with 9 bases between. The CDR3 has 13 residues. The CDR3 is CASSDGGGYGYTF. The CDR3 DNA reads TGCGCCAGCAGTGACGGGGGGGGCTATGGCTACACCTTC.

Regarding this clone: The sample holds other DNA sequences that translate to the same CDR3. The chain employs TRBV30 and TRBJ1-6; 9 positions match TRBD1. The CDR3 spans 14 residues. V dropped 0 bases and J dropped 9; count of bases not matched to a gene: 3. From germline, CDR1 is GTSNPN and CDR2 SVGIG (reference sequence). CDR3 in amino acids: CAWSVQGARSPLHF. As DNA, the CDR3 is TGTGCCTGGAGTGTACAGGGGGCGCGTTCACCCCTCCACTTT. Full variable domain (remainder filled in from reference TRBV30 and TRBJ1-6): SQTIHQWPATLVQPVGSPLSLECTVEGTSNPNLYWYRQAAGRGLQLLFYSVGIGQISSEVPQNLSASRPQDRQFILSSKKLLLSDSGFYLCAWSVQGARSPLHFGNGTRLTVT.

This chain joins TRBV5-4 and TRBJ2-1, with D unclear. Germline V gene data show CDR1 as SGHNT and CDR2 as YYREEE (reference sequence). The CDR3 runs to 13 residues. Trimming removed 0 bases at V and 5 bases at J, with 6 bases between. The CDR3 DNA is TGTGCCAGCAGCTTGGACAGCCACAATGAGCAGTTCTTC. Amino acids: CASSLDSHNEQFF. Full variable domain (remainder filled in from reference TRBV5-4 and TRBJ2-1): ETGVTQSPTHLIKTRGQQVTLRCSSQSGHNTVSWYQQALGQGPQFIFQYYREEENGRGNFPPRFSGLQFPNYSSELNVNALELDDSALYLCASSLDSHNEQFFGPGTRLTVL.

In its sample, this clone was seen a few times. Other DNA sequences of this sample code for an identical CDR3. The rearrangement uses TRBV27 and TRBJ2-7; the D is unclear. Per germline, CDR1 MNHEY and CDR2 SMNVEV (reference sequence). CDR3 size: 11 residues. The V end lost 4 bases, the J end lost 4 bases, and 5 bases lay between the germline ends. The CDR3 sequence: CASSSGYEQYF. The CDR3 coding sequence is TGTGCCAGCAGTTCAGGTTACGAGCAGTACTTC.

The chain has TRBV7-8 and TRBJ1-1; 7 bases fit TRBD1. In germline, CDR1 is SGHVS, CDR2 FQNEAQ. The CDR3 totals 15 residues. V shed 1 base, J shed 1 base, and the junction held 3 bases outside the gene matches. The CDR3 here is CASSLEGDRNTEAFF. Here the CDR3 DNA reads TGTGCCAGCAGCTTAGAAGGGGACAGGAACACTGAAGCTTTCTTT.

J is TRBJ1-1 and V is TRBV2; 8 nucleotides line up with TRBD1. The J segment lost 5 bases and the V segment lost 9 bases, leaving 14 bases of the junction unmatched. The CDR3 totals 15 residues. In germline, CDR1 is SNHLY, CDR2 FYNNEI. CDR3 DNA sequence: TGTGCCAGGTCAGGGGGCGGAACGATATGGACTGAAGCTTTCTTT. As protein: CARSGGGTIWTEAFF.

The V and J genes are TRBV6-5 and TRBJ1-2, with D unresolved. The germline CDR1 and CDR2 sequences are MNHEY and SVGAGI. The CDR3 runs to 14 residues. V lost 0 bases to trimming and J lost 8 bases, with 13 bases between them. In DNA form, the CDR3 reads TGTGCCAGCAGTTACTCGACCGAGAACGGGGGCTACACCTTC. Translation: CASSYSTENGGYTF.

V is TRBV11-2 and J is TRBJ2-7; possible D gene TRBD2, 6 bases. The CDR3 spans 15 residues. V dropped 7 bases and J dropped 3 bases, with 19 bases sitting between them. The germline gives CDR1 SGHAT, CDR2 FQNNGV. This CDR3 reads CASTSSGRGIYEQYF. CDR3 in DNA: TGTGCCAGCACCTCATCCGGGCGGGGTATCTACGAGCAGTACTTC. The full variable domain, in which reference TRBV11-2 and TRBJ2-7 provide the parts outside the CDR3, is EAGVAQSPRYKIIEKRQSVAFWCNPISGHATLYWYQQILGQGPKLLIQFQNNGVVDDSQLPKDRFSAERLKGVDSTLKIQPAKLEDSAVYLCASTSSGRGIYEQYFGPGTRLTVT.

The V call is TRBV6-1, the J call TRBJ1-2; possible D gene TRBD1, 5 bases. Germline loops: CDR1 MNHNS, CDR2 SASEGT. V lost 6 bases, J lost 8 bases, and 13 bases lay in between. This CDR3 has 12 residues. CDR3 residues: CASRDQGSGYTF. For the CDR3, the DNA is TGTGCCAGCAGAGACCAGGGTAGCGGCTACACCTTC.

The chain has TRBV14 and TRBJ1-1, with D possibly TRBD1 on 5 matching bases. Germline-derived CDR1 and CDR2 are SGHDN and FVKESK. V was shortened by 4 bases and J by 1 base, with 13 bases between the two germline ends. The CDR3 sequence is 15 residues long. Written as DNA, the CDR3 is TGTGCCAGCAGCCTCCGCTCCGGGGGGAACACTGAAGCTTTCTTT. Its protein is CASSLRSGGNTEAFF.

The J gene is TRBJ2-3, the V gene TRBV5-1, with 8 bases identical to TRBD2. Germline lookup yields CDR1 SGHRS and CDR2 YFSETQ. The CDR3 is 14 amino acids. After removal of 2 bases from V and 2 bases from J, the junction contained 1 base not matched to a gene. DNA for the CDR3: TGCGCCAGCAGCTTAGCGGGGGACACAGATACGCAGTATTTT. Residues: CASSLAGDTDTQYF.

The chain joins TRBV4-3 to TRBJ1-1; no definite D call. CDR1 and CDR2 (germline): LGHNA, YSLEER. Trimming stripped 0 bases from V and 8 bases from J, with 10 bases between. CDR3 length equals 13 residues. CDR3 loop: CASSQEAEWEAFF. The CDR3 coding sequence is TGCGCCAGCAGCCAAGAGGCGGAGTGGGAAGCTTTCTTT.

The gene calls are TRBV19 and TRBJ1-5; D remains ambiguous. The CDR3 loop spans 14 amino acids. Germline V CDR1 and CDR2: LNHDA, SQIVND (reference sequence). V shed 3 bases and J shed 5 bases, with 11 bases lying between them. DNA of the CDR3: TGTGCCAGTAGTATGTTAGGAGACTATCAGCCCCAGCATTTT. It yields the protein CASSMLGDYQPQHF.